This T cell receptor beta chain comes out of a study of T cell repertoires in cytomegalovirus infection. Germline assignment: CDR1 SGHRS and CDR2 YFSETQ. V lost 2 bases and J 4 bases, leaving 16 bases between the germline ends. The CDR3 runs to 15 residues. This clonotype was recorded a few times. Antigen specificity is unknown. Study findings and constraints: Dominating the ex vivo response were HLA-C-restricted CMV-specific TCR beta clonotypes. Pooled public TCR beta family frequency picked out CMV carriers with the relevant HLA.

TCRdb reprocessed the reads via MiXCR and lists one record per CDR3 protein. The profile shows just under 550,000 distinct CDR3 sequences, about a quarter of them singletons. The J gene is TRBJ2-7, the V gene TRBV5-1, with D perhaps matching TRBD1 or TRBD2 (6 bases each). This receptor was taken from a human donor in good health (CMV status not recorded). Some clones in this sample may be carry-over from other donors' samples. Sequencing input: PBMCs. CDR3 DNA sequence: TGCGCCAGCAGCTTACAAGGGGGGACGGCGTACGAGCAGTACTTC. This encodes CASSLQGGTAYEQYF.